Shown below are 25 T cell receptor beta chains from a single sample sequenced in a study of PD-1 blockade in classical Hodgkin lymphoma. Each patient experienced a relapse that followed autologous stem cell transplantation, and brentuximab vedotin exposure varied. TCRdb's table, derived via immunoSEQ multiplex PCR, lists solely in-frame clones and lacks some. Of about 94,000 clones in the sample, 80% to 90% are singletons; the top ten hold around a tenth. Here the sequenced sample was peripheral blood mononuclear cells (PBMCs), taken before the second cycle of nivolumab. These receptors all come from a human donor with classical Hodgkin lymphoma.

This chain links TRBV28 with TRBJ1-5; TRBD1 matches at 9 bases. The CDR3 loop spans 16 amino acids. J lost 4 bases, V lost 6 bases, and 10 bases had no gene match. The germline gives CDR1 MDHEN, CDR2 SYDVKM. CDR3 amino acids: CASRLTPGTGNQPQHF. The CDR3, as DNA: TGTGCCAGCAGACTTACGCCCGGGACAGGGAATCAGCCCCAGCATTTT.

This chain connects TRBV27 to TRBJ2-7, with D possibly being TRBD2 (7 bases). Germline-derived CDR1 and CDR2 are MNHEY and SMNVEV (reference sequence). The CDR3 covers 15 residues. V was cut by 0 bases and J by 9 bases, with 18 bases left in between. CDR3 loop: CASSLSRSGKGGQYF. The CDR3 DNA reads TGTGCCAGCAGTTTATCGAGGAGCGGGAAGGGGGGGCAGTACTTC.

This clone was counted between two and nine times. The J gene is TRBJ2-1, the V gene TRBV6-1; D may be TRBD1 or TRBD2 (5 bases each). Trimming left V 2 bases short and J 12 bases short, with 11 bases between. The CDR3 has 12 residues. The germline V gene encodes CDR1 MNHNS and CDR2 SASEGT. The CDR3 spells CASSETSGTQFF. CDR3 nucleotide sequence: TGTGCCAGCAGTGAAACATCCGGGACGCAGTTCTTC.

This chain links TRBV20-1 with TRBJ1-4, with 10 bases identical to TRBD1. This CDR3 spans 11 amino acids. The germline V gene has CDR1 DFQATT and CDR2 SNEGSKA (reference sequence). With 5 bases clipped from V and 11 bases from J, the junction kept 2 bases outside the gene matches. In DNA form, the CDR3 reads TGCAGTGCTGACAGGGGGCGCAAACTGTTTTTT. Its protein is CSADRGRKLFF.

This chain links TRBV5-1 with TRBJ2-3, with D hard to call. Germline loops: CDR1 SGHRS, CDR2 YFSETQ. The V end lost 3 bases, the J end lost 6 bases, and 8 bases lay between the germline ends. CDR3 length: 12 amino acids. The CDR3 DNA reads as TGCGCCAGCAGCTACGACTGGGATACGCAGTATTTT. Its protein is CASSYDWDTQYF. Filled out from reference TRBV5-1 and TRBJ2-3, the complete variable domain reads KAGVTQTPRYLIKTRGQQVTLSCSPISGHRSVSWYQQTPGQGLQFLFEYFSETQRNKGNFPGRFSGRQFSNSRSEMNVSTLELGDSALYLCASSYDWDTQYFGPGTRLTVL.

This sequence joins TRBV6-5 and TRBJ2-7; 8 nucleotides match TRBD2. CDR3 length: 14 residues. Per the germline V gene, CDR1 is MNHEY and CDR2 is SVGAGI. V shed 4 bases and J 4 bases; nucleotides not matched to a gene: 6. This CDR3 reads CASSSPGLVYEQYF. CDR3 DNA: TGTGCCAGCAGTTCCCCGGGACTAGTGTACGAGCAGTACTTC.

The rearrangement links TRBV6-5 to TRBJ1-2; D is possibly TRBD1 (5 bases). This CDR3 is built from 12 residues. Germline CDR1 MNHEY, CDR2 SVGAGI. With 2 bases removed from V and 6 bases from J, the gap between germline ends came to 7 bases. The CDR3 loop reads CASSYKGHGYTF. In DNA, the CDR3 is TGTGCCAGCAGTTACAAGGGACATGGCTACACCTTC.

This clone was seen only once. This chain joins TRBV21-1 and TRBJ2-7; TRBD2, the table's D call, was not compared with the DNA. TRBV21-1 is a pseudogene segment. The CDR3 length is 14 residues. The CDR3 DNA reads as TGTGCCAGCAGCAAAGGTCCCTCCCCCTACGAGCAGTACTTC. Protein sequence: CASSKGPSPYEQYF.

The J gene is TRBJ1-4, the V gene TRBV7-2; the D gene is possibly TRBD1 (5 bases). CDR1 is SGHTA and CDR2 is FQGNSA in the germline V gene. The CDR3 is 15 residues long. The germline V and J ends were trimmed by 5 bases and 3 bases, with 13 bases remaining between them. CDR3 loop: CASSSLGTANEKLFF. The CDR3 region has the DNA TGTGCCAGCAGCAGTCTGGGGACCGCTAATGAAAAACTGTTTTTT.

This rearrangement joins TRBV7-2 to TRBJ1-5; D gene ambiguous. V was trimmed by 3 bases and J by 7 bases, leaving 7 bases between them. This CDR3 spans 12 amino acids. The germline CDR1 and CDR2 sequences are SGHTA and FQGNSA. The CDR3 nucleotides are TGTGCCAGCAGCTTTTTAGAACAGCCCCAGCATTTT. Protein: CASSFLEQPQHF.

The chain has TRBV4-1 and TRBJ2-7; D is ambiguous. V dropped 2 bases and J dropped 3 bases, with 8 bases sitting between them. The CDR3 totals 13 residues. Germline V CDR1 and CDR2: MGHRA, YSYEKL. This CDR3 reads CASSQSWGYEQYF. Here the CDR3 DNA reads TGCGCCAGCAGCCAATCATGGGGCTACGAGCAGTACTTC.

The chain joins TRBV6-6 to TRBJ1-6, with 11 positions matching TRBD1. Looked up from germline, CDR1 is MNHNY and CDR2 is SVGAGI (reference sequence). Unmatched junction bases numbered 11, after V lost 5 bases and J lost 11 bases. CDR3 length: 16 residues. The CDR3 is CASSRRTGGDFPPLHF. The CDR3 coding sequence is TGTGCCAGCAGTCGCCGGACAGGGGGCGATTTCCCACCCCTCCACTTT.

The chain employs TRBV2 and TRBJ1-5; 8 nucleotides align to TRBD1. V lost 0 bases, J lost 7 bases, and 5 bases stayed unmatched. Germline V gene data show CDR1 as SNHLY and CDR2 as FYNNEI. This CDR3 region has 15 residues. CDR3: CASSEAGTGWQPQHF. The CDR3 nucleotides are TGTGCCAGCAGTGAAGCAGGGACAGGATGGCAGCCCCAGCATTTT.

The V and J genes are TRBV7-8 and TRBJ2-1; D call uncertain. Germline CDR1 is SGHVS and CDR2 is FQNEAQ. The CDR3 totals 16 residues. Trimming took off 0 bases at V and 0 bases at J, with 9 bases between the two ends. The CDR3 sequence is CASSLAHLGSYNEQFF. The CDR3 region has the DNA TGTGCCAGCAGCTTAGCGCACTTAGGCTCCTACAATGAGCAGTTCTTC.

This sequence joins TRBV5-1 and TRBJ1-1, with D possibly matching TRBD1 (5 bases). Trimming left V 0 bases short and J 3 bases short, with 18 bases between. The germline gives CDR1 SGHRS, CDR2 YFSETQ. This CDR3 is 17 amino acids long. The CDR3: CASSLGLPGGGDTEAFF. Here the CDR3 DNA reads TGCGCCAGCAGCTTGGGTTTACCAGGCGGGGGGGACACTGAAGCTTTCTTT.

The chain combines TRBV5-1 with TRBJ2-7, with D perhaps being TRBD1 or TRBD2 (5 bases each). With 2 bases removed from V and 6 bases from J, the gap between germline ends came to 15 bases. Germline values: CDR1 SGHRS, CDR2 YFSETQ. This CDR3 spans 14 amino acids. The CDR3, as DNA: TGCGCCAGCAGCTTCTGGGACCGAGTAGGCGAGCAGTACTTC. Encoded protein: CASSFWDRVGEQYF.

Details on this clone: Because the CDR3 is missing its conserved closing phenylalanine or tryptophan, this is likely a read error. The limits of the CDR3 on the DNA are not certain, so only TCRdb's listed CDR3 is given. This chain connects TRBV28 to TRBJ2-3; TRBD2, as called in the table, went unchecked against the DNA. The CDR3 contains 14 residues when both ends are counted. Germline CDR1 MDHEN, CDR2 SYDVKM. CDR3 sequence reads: CASRGLAGDVSGLV.

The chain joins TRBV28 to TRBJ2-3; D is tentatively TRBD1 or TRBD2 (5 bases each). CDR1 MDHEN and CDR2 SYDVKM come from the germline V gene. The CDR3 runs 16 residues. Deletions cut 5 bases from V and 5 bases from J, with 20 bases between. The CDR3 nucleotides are TGTGCCAGCAGTACCATAGGGGTCGGAGGCTTAGATACGCAGTATTTT. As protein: CASSTIGVGGLDTQYF. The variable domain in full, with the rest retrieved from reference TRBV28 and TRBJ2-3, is DVKVTQSSRYLVKRTGEKVFLECVQDMDHENMFWYRQDPGLGLRLIYFSYDVKMKEKGDIPEGYSVSREKKERFSLILESASTNQTSMYLCASSTIGVGGLDTQYFGPGTRLTVL.

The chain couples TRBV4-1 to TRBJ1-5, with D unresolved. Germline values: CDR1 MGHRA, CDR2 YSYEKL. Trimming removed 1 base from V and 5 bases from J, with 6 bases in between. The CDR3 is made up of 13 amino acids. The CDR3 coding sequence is TGCGCCAGCAGCCAAGGGACCTATCAGCCCCAGCATTTT. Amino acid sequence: CASSQGTYQPQHF.

The DNA for the CDR3 is TGCAGTGTCGGGACTTACGAGCAGTACTTC. Translation gives CSVGTYEQYF. This chain joins TRBV20-1 and TRBJ2-7; weak D call: TRBD2 (6 bases). Germline-derived CDR1 and CDR2 are DFQATT and SNEGSKA (reference sequence). The CDR3 length is 10 residues. Trimming cost V 7 bases and J 4 bases, with 8 bases left between them.

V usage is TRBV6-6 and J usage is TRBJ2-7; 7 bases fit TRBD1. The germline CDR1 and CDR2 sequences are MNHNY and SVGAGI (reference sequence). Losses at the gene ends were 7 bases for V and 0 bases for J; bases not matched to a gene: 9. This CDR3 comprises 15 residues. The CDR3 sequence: CASTKTGPSSYEQYF. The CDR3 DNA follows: TGTGCCAGCACCAAGACAGGGCCAAGCTCCTACGAGCAGTACTTC.

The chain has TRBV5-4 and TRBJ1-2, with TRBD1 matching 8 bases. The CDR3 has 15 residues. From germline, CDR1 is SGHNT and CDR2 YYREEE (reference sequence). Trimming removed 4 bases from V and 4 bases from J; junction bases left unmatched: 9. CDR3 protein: CASSPGQGGVYGYTF. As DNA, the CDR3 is TGTGCCAGCAGCCCTGGACAGGGTGGTGTCTATGGCTACACCTTC.

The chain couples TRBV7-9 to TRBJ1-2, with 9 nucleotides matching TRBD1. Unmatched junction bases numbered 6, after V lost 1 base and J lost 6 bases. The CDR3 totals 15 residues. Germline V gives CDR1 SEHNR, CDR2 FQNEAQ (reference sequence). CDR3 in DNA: TGTGCCAGCAGCTTAGTCTTGGGACAGGGCGATGGCTACACCTTC. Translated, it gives CASSLVLGQGDGYTF.

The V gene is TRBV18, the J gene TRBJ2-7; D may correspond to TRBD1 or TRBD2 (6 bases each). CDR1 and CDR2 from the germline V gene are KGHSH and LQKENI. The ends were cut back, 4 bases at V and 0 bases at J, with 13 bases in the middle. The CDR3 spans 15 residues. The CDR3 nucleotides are TGTGCCAGCTCACTCCAGGGGAGGACCTCCTACGAGCAGTACTTC. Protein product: CASSLQGRTSYEQYF. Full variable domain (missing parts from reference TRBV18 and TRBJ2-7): NAGVMQNPRHLVRRRGQEARLRCSPMKGHSHVYWYRQLPEEGLKFMVYLQKENIIDESGMPKERFSAEFPKEGPSILRIQQVVRGDSAAYFCASSLQGRTSYEQYFGPGTRLTVT.

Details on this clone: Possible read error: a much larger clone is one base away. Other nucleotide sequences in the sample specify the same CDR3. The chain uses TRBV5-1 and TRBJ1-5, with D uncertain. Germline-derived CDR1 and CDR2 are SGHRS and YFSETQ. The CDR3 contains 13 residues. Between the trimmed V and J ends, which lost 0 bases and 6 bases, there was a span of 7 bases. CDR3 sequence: CASSLGQGQPQHF. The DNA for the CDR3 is TGCGCCAGCAGCTTGGGACAAGGTCAGCCCCAGCATTTT.